What follows describes a single T cell receptor (beta chain). These data are taken from a study of control samples from healthy donors and cancer patients. The V gene end was trimmed by 5 bases and the J gene end by 3 bases; junction bases not matched to a gene: 9. CDR1 MNHEY and CDR2 SVGAGI come from the germline V gene. This CDR3 contains 15 residues. Some clones are missing from TCRdb's copy, which holds only in-frame ones; the method was immunoSEQ multiplex PCR. The sample includes about 170,000 clones, 80% to 95% of them seen just once. This sequence originates from a woman aged 60-75 years in good health. The sequenced sample consisted of blood. The chain joins TRBV6-5 to TRBJ1-1, with 7 positions matching TRBD1. CDR3 loop: CASSRDSMSYTEAFF. The CDR3 DNA reads as TGTGCCAGCAGTCGGGACAGCATGAGCTACACTGAAGCTTTCTTT.